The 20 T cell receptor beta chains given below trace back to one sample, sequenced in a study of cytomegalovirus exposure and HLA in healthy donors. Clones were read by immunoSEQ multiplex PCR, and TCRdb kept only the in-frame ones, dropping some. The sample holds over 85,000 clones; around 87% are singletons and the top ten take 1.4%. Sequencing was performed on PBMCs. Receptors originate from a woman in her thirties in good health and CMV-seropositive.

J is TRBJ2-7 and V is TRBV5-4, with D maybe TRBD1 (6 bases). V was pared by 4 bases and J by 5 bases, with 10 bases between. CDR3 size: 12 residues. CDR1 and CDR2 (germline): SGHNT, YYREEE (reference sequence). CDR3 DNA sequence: TGTGCCAGCAGCCTAACAGGGAACGAGCAGTACTTC. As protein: CASSLTGNEQYF.

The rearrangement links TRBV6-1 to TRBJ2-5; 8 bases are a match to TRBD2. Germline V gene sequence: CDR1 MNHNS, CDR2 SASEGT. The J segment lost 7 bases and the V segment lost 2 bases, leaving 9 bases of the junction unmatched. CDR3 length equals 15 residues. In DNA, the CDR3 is TGTGCCAGCAGTGAAATCCCGGGGGGGGTACCGACCCAGTACTTC. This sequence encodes CASSEIPGGVPTQYF.

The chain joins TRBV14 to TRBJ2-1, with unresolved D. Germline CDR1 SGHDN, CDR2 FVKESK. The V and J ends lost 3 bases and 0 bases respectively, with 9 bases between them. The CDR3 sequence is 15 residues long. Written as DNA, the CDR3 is TGTGCCAGCAGCCAGTATTTGAGCTCCTACAATGAGCAGTTCTTC. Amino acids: CASSQYLSSYNEQFF. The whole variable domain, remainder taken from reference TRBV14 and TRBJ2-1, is EAGVTQFPSHSVIEKGQTVTLRCDPISGHDNLYWYRRVMGKEIKFLLHFVKESKQDESGMPNNRFLAERTGGTYSTLKVQPAELEDSGVYFCASSQYLSSYNEQFFGPGTRLTVL.

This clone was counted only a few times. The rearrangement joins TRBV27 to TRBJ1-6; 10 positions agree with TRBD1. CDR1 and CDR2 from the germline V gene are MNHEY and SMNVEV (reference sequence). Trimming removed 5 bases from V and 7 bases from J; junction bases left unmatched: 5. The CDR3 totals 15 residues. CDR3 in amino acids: CASSTGQGKNSPLHF. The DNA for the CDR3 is TGTGCCAGCAGTACGGGACAGGGGAAGAATTCACCCCTCCACTTT.

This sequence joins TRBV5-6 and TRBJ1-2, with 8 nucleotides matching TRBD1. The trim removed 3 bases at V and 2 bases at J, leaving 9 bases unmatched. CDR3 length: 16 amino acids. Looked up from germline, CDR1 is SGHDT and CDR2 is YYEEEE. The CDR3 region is CASSSDYRGINYGYTF. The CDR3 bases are TGTGCCAGCAGCTCCGACTACAGGGGGATAAACTATGGCTACACCTTC.

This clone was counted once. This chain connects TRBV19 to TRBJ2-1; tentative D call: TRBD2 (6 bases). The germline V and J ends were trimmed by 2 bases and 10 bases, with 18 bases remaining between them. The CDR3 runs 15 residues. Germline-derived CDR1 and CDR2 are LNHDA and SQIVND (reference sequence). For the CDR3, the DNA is TGTGCCAGTAGTATACATTCAGGGACTTCAGGAGAGCAGTTCTTC. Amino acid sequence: CASSIHSGTSGEQFF.

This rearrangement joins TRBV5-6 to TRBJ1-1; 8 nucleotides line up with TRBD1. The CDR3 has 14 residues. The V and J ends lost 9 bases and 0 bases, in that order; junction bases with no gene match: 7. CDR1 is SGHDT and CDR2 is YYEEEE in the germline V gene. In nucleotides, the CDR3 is TGTGCCACCCGGACAGGGCCGATGAACACTGAAGCTTTCTTT. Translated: CATRTGPMNTEAFF.

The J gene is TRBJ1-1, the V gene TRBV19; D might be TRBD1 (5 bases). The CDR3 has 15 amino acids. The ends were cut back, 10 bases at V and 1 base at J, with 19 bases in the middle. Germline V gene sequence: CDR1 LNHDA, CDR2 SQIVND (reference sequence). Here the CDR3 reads CAILPTGGRNTEAFF. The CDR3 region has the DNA TGTGCCATCCTCCCCACCGGGGGTCGGAACACTGAAGCTTTCTTT. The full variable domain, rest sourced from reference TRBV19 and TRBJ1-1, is DGGITQSPKYLFRKEGQNVTLSCEQNLNHDAMYWYRQDPGQGLRLIYYSQIVNDFQKGDIAEGYSVSREKKESFPLTVTSAQKNPTAFYLCAILPTGGRNTEAFFGQGTRLTVV.

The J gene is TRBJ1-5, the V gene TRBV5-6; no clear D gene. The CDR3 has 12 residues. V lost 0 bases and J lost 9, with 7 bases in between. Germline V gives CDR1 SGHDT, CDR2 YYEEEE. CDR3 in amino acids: CASSLGRGPQHF. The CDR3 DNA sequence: TGTGCCAGCAGCTTGGGAAGAGGGCCCCAGCATTTT.

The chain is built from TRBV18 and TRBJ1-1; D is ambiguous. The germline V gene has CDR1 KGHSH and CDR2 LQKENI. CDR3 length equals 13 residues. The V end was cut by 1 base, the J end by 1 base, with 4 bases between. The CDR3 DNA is TGTGCCAGCTCACCACTCCAGAACACTGAAGCTTTCTTT. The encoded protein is CASSPLQNTEAFF.

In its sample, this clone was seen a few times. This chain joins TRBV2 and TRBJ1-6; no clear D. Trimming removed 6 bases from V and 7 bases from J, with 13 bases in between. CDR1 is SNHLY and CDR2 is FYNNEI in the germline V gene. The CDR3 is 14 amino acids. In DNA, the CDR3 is TGTGCCAGCAGCGCTACAAGGGAGAATTCACCCCTCCACTTT. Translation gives CASSATRENSPLHF.

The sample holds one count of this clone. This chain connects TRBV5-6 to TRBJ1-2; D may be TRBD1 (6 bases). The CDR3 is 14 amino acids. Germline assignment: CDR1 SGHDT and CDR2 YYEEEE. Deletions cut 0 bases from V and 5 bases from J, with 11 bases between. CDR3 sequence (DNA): TGTGCCAGCAGCTTGGGGCAGGGGTGGTATGGCTACACCTTC. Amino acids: CASSLGQGWYGYTF.

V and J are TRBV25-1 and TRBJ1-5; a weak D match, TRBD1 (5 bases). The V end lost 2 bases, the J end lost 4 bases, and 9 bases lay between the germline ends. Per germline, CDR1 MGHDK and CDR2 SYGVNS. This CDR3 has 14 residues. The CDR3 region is CASSETGPNQPQHF. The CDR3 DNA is TGTGCCAGCAGTGAAACAGGCCCTAATCAGCCCCAGCATTTT.

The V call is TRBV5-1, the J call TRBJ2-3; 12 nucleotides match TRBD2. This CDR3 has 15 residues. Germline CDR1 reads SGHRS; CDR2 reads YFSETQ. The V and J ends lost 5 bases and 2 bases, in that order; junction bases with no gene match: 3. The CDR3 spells CASRPSGRVTDTQYF. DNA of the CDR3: TGCGCCAGCAGGCCTAGCGGGAGGGTCACAGATACGCAGTATTTT.

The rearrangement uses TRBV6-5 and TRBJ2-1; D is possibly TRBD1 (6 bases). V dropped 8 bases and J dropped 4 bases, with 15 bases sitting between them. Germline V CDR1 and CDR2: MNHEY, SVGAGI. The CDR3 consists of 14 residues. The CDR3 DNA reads TGTGCCAGCCGGAGTGGGACAACTTACAATGAGCAGTTCTTC. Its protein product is CASRSGTTYNEQFF.

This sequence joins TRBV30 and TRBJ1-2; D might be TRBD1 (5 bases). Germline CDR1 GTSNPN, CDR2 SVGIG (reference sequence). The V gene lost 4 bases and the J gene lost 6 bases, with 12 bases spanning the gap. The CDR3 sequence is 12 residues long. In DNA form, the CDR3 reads TGTGCCTGGACCCAGGGAACCCATGGCTACACCTTC. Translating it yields CAWTQGTHGYTF. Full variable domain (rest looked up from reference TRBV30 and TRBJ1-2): SQTIHQWPATLVQPVGSPLSLECTVEGTSNPNLYWYRQAAGRGLQLLFYSVGIGQISSEVPQNLSASRPQDRQFILSSKKLLLSDSGFYLCAWTQGTHGYTFGSGTRLTVV.

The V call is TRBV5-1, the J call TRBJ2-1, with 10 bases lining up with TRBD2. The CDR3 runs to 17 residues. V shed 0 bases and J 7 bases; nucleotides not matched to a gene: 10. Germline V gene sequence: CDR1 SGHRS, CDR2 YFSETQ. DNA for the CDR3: TGCGCCAGCAGCTTGGGAGCGGGGGGGCGGTTCCGAAATGAGCAGTTCTTC. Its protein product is CASSLGAGGRFRNEQFF.

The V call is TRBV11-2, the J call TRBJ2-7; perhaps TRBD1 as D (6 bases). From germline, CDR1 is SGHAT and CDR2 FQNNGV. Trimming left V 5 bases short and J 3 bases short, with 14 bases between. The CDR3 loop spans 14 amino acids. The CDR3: CASSARQVSYEQYF. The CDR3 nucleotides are TGTGCCAGCAGCGCCCGACAGGTCAGCTACGAGCAGTACTTC.

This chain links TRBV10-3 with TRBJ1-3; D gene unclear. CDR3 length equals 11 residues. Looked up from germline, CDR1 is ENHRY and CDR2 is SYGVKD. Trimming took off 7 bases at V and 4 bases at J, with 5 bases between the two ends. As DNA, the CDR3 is TGTGCCATCATGAGGGGAAACACCATATATTTT. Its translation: CAIMRGNTIYF.

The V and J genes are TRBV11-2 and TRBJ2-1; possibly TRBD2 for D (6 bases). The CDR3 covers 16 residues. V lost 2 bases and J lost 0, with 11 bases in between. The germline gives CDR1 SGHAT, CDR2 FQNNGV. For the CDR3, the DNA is TGTGCCAGCAGCTTATCCCAGACTAGCTCCTACAATGAGCAGTTCTTC. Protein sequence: CASSLSQTSSYNEQFF.